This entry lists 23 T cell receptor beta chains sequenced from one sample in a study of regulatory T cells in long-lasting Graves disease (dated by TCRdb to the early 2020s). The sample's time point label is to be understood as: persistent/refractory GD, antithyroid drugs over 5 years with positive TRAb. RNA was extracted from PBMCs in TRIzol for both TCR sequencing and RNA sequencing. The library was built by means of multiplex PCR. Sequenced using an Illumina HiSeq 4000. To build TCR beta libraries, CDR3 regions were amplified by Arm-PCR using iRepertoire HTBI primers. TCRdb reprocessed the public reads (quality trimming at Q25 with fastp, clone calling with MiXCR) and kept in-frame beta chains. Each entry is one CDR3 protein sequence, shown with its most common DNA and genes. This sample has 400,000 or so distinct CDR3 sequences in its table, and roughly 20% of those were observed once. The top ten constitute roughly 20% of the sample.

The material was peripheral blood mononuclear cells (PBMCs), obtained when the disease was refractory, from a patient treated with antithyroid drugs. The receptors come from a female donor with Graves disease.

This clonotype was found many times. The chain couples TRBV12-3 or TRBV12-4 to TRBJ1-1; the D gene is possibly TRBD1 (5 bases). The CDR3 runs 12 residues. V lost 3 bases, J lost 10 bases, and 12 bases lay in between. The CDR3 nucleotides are TGTGCCAGCAGTTTTTCGGGGCTTGTAGCTTTCTTT. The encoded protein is CASSFSGLVAFF.

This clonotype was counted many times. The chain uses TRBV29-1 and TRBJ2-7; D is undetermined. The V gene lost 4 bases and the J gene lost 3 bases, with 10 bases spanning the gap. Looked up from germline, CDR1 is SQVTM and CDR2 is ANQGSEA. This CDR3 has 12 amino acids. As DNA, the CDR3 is TGCAGCGTTGCAACTCCGGGCTACGAGCAGTACTTC. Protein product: CSVATPGYEQYF.

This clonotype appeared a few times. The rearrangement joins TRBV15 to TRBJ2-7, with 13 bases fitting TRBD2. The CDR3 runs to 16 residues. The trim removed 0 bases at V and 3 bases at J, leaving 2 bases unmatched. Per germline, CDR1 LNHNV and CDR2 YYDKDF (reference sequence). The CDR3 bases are TGTGCCACCAGCAGAGAGGGACTAGCGGGAATCTACGAGCAGTACTTC. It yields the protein CATSREGLAGIYEQYF.

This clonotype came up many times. This chain's CDR3 is CASIKGQYGYTF. The CDR3 nucleotides are TGTGCCAGCATAAAGGGACAGTATGGCTACACCTTC. The chain employs TRBV2 and TRBJ1-2, with TRBD1 matching 7 bases. The CDR3 is made up of 12 amino acids. V trimming: 7 bases; J trimming: 5 bases; junction bases outside the gene matches: 4. CDR1 SNHLY and CDR2 FYNNEI come from the germline V gene.

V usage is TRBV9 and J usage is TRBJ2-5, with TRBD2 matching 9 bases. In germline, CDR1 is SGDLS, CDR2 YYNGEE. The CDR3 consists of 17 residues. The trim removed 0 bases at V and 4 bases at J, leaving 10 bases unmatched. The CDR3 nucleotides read TGTGCCAGCAGCGTAGCTAGTAGCGGGAGATTGGGAGAGACCCAGTACTTC. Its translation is CASSVASSGRLGETQYF. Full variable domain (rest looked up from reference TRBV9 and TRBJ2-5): DSGVTQTPKHLITATGQRVTLRCSPRSGDLSVYWYQQSLDQGLQFLIQYYNGEERAKGNILERFSAQQFPDLHSELNLSSLELGDSALYFCASSVASSGRLGETQYFGPGTRLLVL.

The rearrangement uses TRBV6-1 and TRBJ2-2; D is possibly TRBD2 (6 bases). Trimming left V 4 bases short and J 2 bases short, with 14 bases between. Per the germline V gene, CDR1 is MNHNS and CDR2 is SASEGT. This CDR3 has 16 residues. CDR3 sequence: CASSVAGGANTGELFF. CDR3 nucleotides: TGTGCCAGCAGTGTAGCCGGCGGGGCCAACACCGGGGAGCTGTTTTTT.

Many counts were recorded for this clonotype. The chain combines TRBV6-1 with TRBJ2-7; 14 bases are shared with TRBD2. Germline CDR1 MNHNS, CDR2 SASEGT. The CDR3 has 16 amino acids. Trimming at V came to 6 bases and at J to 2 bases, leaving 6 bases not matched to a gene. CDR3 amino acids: CASSRTSGRYAYEQYF. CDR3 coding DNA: TGTGCCAGCAGCCGGACTAGCGGGAGGTATGCCTACGAGCAGTACTTC.

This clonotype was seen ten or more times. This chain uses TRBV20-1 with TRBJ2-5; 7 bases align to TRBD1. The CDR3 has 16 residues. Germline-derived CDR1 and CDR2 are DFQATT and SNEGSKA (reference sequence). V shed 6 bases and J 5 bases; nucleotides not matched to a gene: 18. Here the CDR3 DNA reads TGCAGTGCCAAAATAGTCGCAGGGGGAGTCTCGGAGACCCAGTACTTC. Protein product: CSAKIVAGGVSETQYF.

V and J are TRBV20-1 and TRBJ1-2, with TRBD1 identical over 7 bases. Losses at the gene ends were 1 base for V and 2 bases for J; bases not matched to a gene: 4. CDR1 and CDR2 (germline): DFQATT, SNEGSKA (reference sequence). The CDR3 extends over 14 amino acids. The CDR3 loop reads CSARAGGQNYGYTF. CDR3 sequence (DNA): TGCAGTGCTAGAGCAGGGGGGCAGAACTATGGCTACACCTTC.

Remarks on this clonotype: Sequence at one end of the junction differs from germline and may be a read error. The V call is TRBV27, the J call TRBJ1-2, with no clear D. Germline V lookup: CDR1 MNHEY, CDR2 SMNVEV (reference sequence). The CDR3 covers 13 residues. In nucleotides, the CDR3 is TGTCCCAGCAGTTTTGAGGGTAACTATGGCTACACCTTC. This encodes CPSSFEGNYGYTF.

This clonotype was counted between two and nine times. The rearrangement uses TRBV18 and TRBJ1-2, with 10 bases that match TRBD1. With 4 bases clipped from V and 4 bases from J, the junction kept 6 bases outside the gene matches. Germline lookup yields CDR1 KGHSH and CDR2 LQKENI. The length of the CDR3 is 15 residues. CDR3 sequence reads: CASSRDRGEVYGYTF. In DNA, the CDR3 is TGTGCCAGCTCACGGGACAGGGGCGAGGTCTATGGCTACACCTTC.

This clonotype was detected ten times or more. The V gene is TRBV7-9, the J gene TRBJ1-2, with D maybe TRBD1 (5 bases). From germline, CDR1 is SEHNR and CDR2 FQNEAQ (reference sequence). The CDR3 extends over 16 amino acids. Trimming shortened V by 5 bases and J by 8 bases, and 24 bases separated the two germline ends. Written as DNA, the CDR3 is TGTGCCAGCAGCGCACAATTTGGGACGGGCTTTGGGGGCTACACCTTC. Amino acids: CASSAQFGTGFGGYTF.

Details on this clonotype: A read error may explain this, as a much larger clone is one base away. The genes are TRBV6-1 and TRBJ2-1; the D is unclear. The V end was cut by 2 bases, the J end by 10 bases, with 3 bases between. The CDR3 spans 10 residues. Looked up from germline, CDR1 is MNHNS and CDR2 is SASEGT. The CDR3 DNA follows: TGTGCCAGCAGTGAATGGGAGCAGTTCTTC. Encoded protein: CASSEWEQFF.

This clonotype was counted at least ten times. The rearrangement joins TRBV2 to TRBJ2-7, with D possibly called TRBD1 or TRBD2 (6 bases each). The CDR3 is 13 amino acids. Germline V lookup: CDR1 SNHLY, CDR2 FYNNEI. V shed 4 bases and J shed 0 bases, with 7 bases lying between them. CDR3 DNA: TGTGCCAGCAGTGGGGGGGCCTCCTACGAGCAGTACTTC. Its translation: CASSGGASYEQYF. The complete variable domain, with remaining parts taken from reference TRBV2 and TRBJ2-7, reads EPEVTQTPSHQVTQMGQEVILRCVPISNHLYFYWYRQILGQKVEFLVSFYNNEISEKSEIFDDQFSVERPDGSNFTLKIRSTKLEDSAMYFCASSGGASYEQYFGPGTRLTVT.

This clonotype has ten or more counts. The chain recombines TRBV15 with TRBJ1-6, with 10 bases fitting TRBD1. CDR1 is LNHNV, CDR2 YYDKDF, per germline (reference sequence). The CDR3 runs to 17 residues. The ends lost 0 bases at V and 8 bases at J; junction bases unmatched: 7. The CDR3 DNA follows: TGTGCCACCAGCAGAGAGAGGGGCGGGACAGGGGATTCACCCCTCCACTTT. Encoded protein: CATSRERGGTGDSPLHF.

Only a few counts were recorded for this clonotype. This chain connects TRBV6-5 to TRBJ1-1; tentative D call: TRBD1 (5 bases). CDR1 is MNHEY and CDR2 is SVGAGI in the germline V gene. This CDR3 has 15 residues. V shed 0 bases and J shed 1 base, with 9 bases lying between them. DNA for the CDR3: TGTGCCAGCAGTTACTCGGGGAGGGGGAACACTGAAGCTTTCTTT. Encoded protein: CASSYSGRGNTEAFF.

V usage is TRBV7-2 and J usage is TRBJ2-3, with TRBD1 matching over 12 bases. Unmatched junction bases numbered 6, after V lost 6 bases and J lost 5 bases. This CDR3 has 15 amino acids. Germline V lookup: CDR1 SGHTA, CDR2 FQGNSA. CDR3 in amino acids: CASRPGTGGKDTQYF. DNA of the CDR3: TGTGCCAGCAGACCCGGGACAGGGGGCAAAGATACGCAGTATTTT.

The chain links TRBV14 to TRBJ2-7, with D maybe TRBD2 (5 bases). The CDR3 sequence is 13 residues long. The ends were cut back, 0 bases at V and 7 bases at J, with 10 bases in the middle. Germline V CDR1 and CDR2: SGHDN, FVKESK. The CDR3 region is CASSQELVGEQYF. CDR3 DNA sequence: TGTGCCAGCAGCCAAGAACTAGTCGGGGAGCAGTACTTC. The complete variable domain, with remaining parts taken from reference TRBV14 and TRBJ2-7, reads EAGVTQFPSHSVIEKGQTVTLRCDPISGHDNLYWYRRVMGKEIKFLLHFVKESKQDESGMPNNRFLAERTGGTYSTLKVQPAELEDSGVYFCASSQELVGEQYFGPGTRLTVT.

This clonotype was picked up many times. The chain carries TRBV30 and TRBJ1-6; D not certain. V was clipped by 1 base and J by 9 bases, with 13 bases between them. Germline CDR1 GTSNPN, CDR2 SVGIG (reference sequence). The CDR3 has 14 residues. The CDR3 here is CAWSGGRESSPLHF. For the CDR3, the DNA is TGTGCCTGGAGTGGAGGAAGGGAGAGTTCACCCCTCCACTTT.

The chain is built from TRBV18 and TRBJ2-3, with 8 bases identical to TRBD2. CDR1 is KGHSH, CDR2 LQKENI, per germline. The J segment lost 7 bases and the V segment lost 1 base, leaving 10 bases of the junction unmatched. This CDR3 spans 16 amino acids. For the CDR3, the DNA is TGTGCCAGCTCACCACGGAGCGCGGGAGGCGGGAATACGCAGTATTTT. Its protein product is CASSPRSAGGGNTQYF. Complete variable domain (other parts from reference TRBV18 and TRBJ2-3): NAGVMQNPRHLVRRRGQEARLRCSPMKGHSHVYWYRQLPEEGLKFMVYLQKENIIDESGMPKERFSAEFPKEGPSILRIQQVVRGDSAAYFCASSPRSAGGGNTQYFGPGTRLTVL.

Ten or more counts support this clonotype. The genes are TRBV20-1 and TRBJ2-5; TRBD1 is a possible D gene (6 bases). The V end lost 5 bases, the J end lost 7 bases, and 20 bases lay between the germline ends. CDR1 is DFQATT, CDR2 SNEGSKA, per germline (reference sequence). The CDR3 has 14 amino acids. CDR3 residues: CSASKPGGDGTQYF. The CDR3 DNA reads TGCAGTGCTTCGAAGCCTGGGGGCGACGGGACCCAGTACTTC.

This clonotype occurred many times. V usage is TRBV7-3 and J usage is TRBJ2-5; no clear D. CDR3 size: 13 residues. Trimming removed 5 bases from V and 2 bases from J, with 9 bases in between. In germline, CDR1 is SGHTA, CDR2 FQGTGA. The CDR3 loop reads CASSRSTQETQYF. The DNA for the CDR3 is TGTGCCAGCAGCCGAAGTACACAAGAGACCCAGTACTTC.

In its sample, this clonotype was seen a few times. CDR3 nucleotide sequence: TGTGCCAGCAGTACCCTTACTAGCGGAGATCGCAATGAGCAGTTCTTC. This codes for CASSTLTSGDRNEQFF. The chain is built from TRBV6-1 and TRBJ2-5; the match to TRBD2 covers 8 bases. Near its end, the DNA agrees better with TRBJ2-1, so the J call may be wrong. Germline CDR1 is MNHNS and CDR2 is SASEGT. This CDR3 has 16 residues.